This section outlines one T cell receptor beta chain sequence together with its context. The repertoire was sequenced with immunoSEQ multiplex PCR; TCRdb's copy has only in-frame clones and lacks some. The profile shows 250,000 to 350,000 clones, 75% to 95% of them singletons. The V end was cut by 0 bases, the J end by 3 bases, with 8 bases between. Germline-derived CDR1 and CDR2 are GTSNPN and SVGIG (reference sequence). CDR3 length: 13 amino acids. The record originates from a study of blood T cell repertoires in COVID-19. Material: peripheral blood. This rearrangement joins TRBV30 to TRBJ1-2, with D hard to call. This receptor was obtained from a woman aged 25 to 45 with COVID-19, enrolled during active disease. CDR3 DNA: TGTGCCTGGAGTGTAGAGACATACTATGGCTACACCTTC. Translating it yields CAWSVETYYGYTF.